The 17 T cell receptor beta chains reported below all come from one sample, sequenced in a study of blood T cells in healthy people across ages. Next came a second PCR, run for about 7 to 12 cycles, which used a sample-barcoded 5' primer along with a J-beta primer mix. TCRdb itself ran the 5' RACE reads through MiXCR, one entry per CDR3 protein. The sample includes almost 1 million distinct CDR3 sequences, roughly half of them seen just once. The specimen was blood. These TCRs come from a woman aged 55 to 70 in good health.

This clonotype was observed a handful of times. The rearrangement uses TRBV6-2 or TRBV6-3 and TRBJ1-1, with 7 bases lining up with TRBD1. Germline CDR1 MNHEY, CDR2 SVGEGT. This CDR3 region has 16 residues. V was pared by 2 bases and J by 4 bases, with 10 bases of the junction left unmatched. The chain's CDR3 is CASSYPRQGGSTEAFF. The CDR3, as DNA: TGTGCCAGCAGTTACCCCCGGCAGGGGGGTTCCACTGAAGCTTTCTTT.

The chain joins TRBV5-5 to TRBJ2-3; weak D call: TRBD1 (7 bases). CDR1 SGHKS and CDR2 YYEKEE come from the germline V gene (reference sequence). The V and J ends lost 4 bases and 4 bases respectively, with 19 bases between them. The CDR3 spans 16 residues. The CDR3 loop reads CASSSGAGGGADTQYF. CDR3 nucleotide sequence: TGTGCCAGCAGCAGCGGTGCAGGAGGGGGCGCAGATACGCAGTATTTT. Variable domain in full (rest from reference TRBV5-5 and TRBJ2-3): DAGVTQSPTHLIKTRGQQVTLRCSPISGHKSVSWYQQVLGQGPQFIFQYYEKEERGRGNFPDRFSARQFPNYSSELNVNALLLGDSALYLCASSSGAGGGADTQYFGPGTRLTVL.

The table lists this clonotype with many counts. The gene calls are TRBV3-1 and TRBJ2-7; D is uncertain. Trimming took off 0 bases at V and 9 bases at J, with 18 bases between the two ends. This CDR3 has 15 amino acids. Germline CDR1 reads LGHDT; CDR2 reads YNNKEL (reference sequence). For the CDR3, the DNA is TGTGCCAGCAGCCAAGATCAATCTAGGACGACCGGGCAGTACTTC. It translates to CASSQDQSRTTGQYF.

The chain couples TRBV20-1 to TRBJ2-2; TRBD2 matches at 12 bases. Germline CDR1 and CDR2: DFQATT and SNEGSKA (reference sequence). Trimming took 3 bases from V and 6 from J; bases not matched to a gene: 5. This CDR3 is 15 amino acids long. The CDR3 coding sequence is TGCAGTGCTAGGCCAACTAGCGGGAGGTCCGGGGAGCTGTTTTTT. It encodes CSARPTSGRSGELFF.

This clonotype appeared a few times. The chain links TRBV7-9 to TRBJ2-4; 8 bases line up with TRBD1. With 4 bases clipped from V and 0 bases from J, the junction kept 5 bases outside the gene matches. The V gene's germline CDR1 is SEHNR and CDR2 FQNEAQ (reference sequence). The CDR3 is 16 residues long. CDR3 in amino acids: CASSWGQALAKNIQYF. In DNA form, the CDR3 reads TGTGCCAGCAGCTGGGGACAGGCTCTAGCCAAAAACATTCAGTACTTC.

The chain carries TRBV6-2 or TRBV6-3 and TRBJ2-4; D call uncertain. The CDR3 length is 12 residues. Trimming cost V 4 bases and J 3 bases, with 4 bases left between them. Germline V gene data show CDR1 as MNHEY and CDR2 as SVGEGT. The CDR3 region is CASSSGKNIQYF. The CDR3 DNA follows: TGTGCCAGCAGTTCCGGCAAAAACATTCAGTACTTC.

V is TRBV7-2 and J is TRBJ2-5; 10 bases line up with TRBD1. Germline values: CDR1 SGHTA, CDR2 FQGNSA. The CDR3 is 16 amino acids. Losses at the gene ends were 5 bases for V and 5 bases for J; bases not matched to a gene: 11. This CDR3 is CASSRDRGPVYETQYF. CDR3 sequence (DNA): TGTGCCAGCAGCAGGGACAGGGGCCCTGTTTACGAGACCCAGTACTTC.

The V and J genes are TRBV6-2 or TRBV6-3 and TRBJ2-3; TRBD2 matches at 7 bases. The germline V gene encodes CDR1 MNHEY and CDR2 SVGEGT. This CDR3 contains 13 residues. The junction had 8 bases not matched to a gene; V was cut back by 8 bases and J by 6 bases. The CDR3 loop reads CASSRREFDTQYF. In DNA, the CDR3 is TGTGCCAGCTCTAGGCGGGAGTTCGATACGCAGTATTTT.

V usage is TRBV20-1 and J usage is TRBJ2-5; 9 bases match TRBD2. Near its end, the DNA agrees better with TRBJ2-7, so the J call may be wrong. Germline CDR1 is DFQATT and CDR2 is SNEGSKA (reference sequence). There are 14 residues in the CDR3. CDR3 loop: CSASRGLAFGEQYF. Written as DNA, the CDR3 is TGCAGTGCTAGTCGCGGACTAGCGTTCGGCGAGCAGTACTTC.

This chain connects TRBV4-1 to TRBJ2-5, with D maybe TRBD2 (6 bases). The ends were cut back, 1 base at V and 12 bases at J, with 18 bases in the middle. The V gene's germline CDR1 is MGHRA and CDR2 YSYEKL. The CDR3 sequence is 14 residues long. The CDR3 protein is CASSQVGGPRSEYF. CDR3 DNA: TGCGCCAGCAGCCAAGTGGGGGGTCCTCGGTCGGAGTACTTC.

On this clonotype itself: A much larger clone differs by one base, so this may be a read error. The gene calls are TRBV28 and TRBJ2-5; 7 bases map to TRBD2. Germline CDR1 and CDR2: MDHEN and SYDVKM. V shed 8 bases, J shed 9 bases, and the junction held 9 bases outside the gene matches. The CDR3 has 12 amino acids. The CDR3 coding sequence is TGTGCCAGCTGTGAAATACGGGAGGCCCAGTACTTC. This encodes CASCEIREAQYF.

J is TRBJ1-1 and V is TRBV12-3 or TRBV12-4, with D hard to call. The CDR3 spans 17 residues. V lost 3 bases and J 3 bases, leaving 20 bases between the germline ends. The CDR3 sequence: CASSLSLQSFYHTEAFF. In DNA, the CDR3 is TGTGCCAGCAGTTTGAGTTTACAGAGCTTTTATCACACTGAAGCTTTCTTT.

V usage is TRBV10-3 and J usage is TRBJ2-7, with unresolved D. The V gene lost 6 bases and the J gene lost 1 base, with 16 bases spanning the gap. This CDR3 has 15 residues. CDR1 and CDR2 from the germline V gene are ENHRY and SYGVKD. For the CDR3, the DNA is TGTGCCATCAGCCCGATTGGGGTTTGGTCCTACGAGCAGTACTTC. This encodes CAISPIGVWSYEQYF.

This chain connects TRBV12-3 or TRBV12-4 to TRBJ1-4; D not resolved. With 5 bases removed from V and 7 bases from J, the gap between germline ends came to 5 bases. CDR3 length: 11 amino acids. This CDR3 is CASSAAEKLFF. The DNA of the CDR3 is TGTGCCAGCAGTGCGGCTGAAAAACTGTTTTTT.

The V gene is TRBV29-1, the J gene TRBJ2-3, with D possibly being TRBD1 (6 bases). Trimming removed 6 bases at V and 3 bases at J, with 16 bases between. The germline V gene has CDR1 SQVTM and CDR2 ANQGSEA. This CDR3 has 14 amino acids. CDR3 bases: TGCAGCGTAGGGGCAGGGGACGTTACAGATACGCAGTATTTT. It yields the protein CSVGAGDVTDTQYF.

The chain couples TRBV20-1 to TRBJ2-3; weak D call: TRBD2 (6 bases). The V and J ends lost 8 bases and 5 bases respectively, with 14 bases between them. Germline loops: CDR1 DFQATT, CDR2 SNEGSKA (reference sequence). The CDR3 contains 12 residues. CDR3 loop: CSTTSYGDTQYF. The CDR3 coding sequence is TGCAGTACAACTAGCTATGGAGATACGCAGTATTTT.

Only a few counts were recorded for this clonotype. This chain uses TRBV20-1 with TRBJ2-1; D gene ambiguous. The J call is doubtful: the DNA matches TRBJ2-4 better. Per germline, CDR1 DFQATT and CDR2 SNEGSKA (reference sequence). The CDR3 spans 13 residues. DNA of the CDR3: TGCAGTGCTAGAGGGTTAGGGTGGGACATTCAGTACTTC. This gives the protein CSARGLGWDIQYF.